These 16 T cell receptor beta chains were sequenced from one sample in a study of PD-L1 blockade in urothelial cancer. TCRdb's table, derived via immunoSEQ multiplex PCR, lists solely in-frame clones and lacks some. The data show roughly 50,000 clones, about 90% seen once. The material was PBMCs, obtained around atezolizumab (anti-PD-L1) treatment. These receptors were taken from a man in his sixties with urothelial cancer.

The chain carries TRBV6-6 and TRBJ1-5; the D gene is possibly TRBD1 (6 bases). This CDR3 has 16 residues. From germline, CDR1 is MNHNY and CDR2 SVGAGI (reference sequence). Trimming removed 2 bases from V and 0 bases from J, with 11 bases in between. The CDR3 loop reads CASSYQTGSSNQPQHF. For the CDR3, the DNA is TGTGCCAGCAGTTACCAGACAGGTAGTAGCAATCAGCCCCAGCATTTT.

The CDR3 nucleotides are TGTGCCAGCAGCCAGGTGGACAGGTCTAACTATGGCTACACCTTC. Its protein is CASSQVDRSNYGYTF. V gene TRBV16 combines with J gene TRBJ1-2, with 7 bases aligning to TRBD1. V shed 3 bases, J shed 0 bases, and the junction held 4 bases outside the gene matches. Germline CDR1 is KGHSY and CDR2 is FQNENV. The CDR3 has 15 amino acids. Full variable domain (rest looked up from reference TRBV16 and TRBJ1-2): GEEVAQTPKHLVRGEGQKAKLYCAPIKGHSYVFWYQQVLKNEFKFLISFQNENVFDETGMPKERFSAKCLPNSPCSLEIQATKLEDSAVYFCASSQVDRSNYGYTFGSGTRLTVV.

This rearrangement joins TRBV9 to TRBJ2-7; TRBD1 matches 11 bases. The CDR3 sequence is 14 residues long. V dropped 4 bases and J dropped 7; count of bases not matched to a gene: 7. CDR1 is SGDLS, CDR2 YYNGEE, per germline. The CDR3 reads CASSFSGTGGEQYF. In DNA form, the CDR3 reads TGTGCCAGCAGCTTTTCCGGGACAGGGGGGGAGCAGTACTTC.

The V and J genes are TRBV5-5 and TRBJ1-1; 9 nucleotides line up with TRBD1. Germline lookup yields CDR1 SGHKS and CDR2 YYEKEE (reference sequence). Trimming took 4 bases from V and 7 from J; bases not matched to a gene: 8. CDR3 length: 14 amino acids. This CDR3 is CASSETGGLIEAFF. The CDR3 DNA reads as TGTGCCAGCAGCGAGACAGGGGGATTGATTGAAGCTTTCTTT.

In this sample, this clone turned up a few times. This CDR3 reads CSVYGQATSYEQYF. The CDR3 nucleotides are TGCAGCGTTTATGGACAGGCGACATCCTACGAGCAGTACTTC. V and J are TRBV29-1 and TRBJ2-7; 7 positions match TRBD1. Germline-derived CDR1 and CDR2 are SQVTM and ANQGSEA. V trimming: 5 bases; J trimming: 1 base; junction bases outside the gene matches: 8. CDR3 length: 14 amino acids.

The chain employs TRBV2 and TRBJ2-2; D might be TRBD1 (5 bases). CDR3 length: 15 residues. Trimming removed 6 bases from V and 2 bases from J, with 13 bases in between. CDR1 and CDR2 from the germline V gene are SNHLY and FYNNEI. The CDR3: CASRPGIPNTGELFF. DNA for the CDR3: TGTGCCAGCAGGCCAGGGATCCCTAACACCGGGGAGCTGTTTTTT. The full variable domain, rest sourced from reference TRBV2 and TRBJ2-2, is EPEVTQTPSHQVTQMGQEVILRCVPISNHLYFYWYRQILGQKVEFLVSFYNNEISEKSEIFDDQFSVERPDGSNFTLKIRSTKLEDSAMYFCASRPGIPNTGELFFGEGSRLTVL.

DNA of the CDR3: TGTGCCAGCAAAACCGGGACAGGGAGGAATTCACCCCTCCACTTT. Its protein is CASKTGTGRNSPLHF. V and J are TRBV2 and TRBJ1-6; 9 bases map to TRBD1. This CDR3 is 15 amino acids long. V lost 7 bases, J lost 7 bases, and 8 bases stayed unmatched. Germline values: CDR1 SNHLY, CDR2 FYNNEI. Using reference TRBV2 and TRBJ1-6 for the parts outside the CDR3, the full variable domain is EPEVTQTPSHQVTQMGQEVILRCVPISNHLYFYWYRQILGQKVEFLVSFYNNEISEKSEIFDDQFSVERPDGSNFTLKIRSTKLEDSAMYFCASKTGTGRNSPLHFGNGTRLTVT.

This clone was counted once. The chain joins TRBV29-1 to TRBJ1-4; 7 bases agree with TRBD1. The CDR3 extends over 17 amino acids. The V segment lost 7 bases and the J segment 8 bases; nucleotides outside the gene matches: 22. The germline V gene encodes CDR1 SQVTM and CDR2 ANQGSEA. CDR3 region: CSAGNRDSPGLGEKLFF. Written as DNA, the CDR3 is TGCAGCGCTGGAAACCGGGACAGTCCGGGCCTTGGCGAAAAACTGTTTTTT.

In DNA, the CDR3 is TGCGCCAGCAGCTTGGACCCAGGTGCCTATGGCTACACCTTC. Encoded protein: CASSLDPGAYGYTF. V gene TRBV5-1 combines with J gene TRBJ1-2, with D uncertain. The CDR3 extends over 14 amino acids. Trimming left V 0 bases short and J 4 bases short, with 10 bases between. CDR1 SGHRS and CDR2 YFSETQ come from the germline V gene. The variable domain in full, with the rest retrieved from reference TRBV5-1 and TRBJ1-2, is KAGVTQTPRYLIKTRGQQVTLSCSPISGHRSVSWYQQTPGQGLQFLFEYFSETQRNKGNFPGRFSGRQFSNSRSEMNVSTLELGDSALYLCASSLDPGAYGYTFGSGTRLTVV.

The gene calls are TRBV18 and TRBJ1-1, with D uncertain. Trimming removed 0 bases from V and 11 bases from J, with 16 bases in between. CDR1 is KGHSH and CDR2 is LQKENI in the germline V gene. This CDR3 spans 14 amino acids. The CDR3 here is CASSPPSAGLVAFF. DNA of the CDR3: TGTGCCAGCTCACCACCGTCGGCGGGCCTGGTTGCTTTCTTT. Full variable domain (missing parts from reference TRBV18 and TRBJ1-1): NAGVMQNPRHLVRRRGQEARLRCSPMKGHSHVYWYRQLPEEGLKFMVYLQKENIIDESGMPKERFSAEFPKEGPSILRIQQVVRGDSAAYFCASSPPSAGLVAFFGQGTRLTVV.

V usage is TRBV5-5 and J usage is TRBJ2-7, with 7 bases lining up with TRBD1. CDR1 and CDR2 (germline): SGHKS, YYEKEE (reference sequence). With V trimmed by 5 bases and J by 3 bases, 8 bases remained unmatched. The CDR3 runs to 14 residues. Here the CDR3 DNA reads TGTGCCAGCAGAATAGGACAGGAACTCTACGAGCAGTACTTC. The encoded protein is CASRIGQELYEQYF.

The chain joins TRBV2 to TRBJ1-1; tentative D call: TRBD1 (5 bases). Trimming shortened V by 6 bases and J by 8 bases, and 19 bases separated the two germline ends. The germline CDR1 and CDR2 sequences are SNHLY and FYNNEI. This CDR3 has 14 residues. The CDR3 DNA reads TGTGCCAGCAGATTCCGTGGGGGGATTGAGGAAGCTTTCTTT. Protein product: CASRFRGGIEEAFF.

In this sample, this clone turned up a few times. The rearrangement uses TRBV6-1 and TRBJ1-2, with D uncertain. The ends were cut back, 3 bases at V and 3 bases at J, with 11 bases in the middle. Germline CDR1 and CDR2: MNHNS and SASEGT. The CDR3 spans 14 residues. CDR3 loop: CASSESGSHYGYTF. The CDR3 DNA reads TGTGCCAGCAGTGAGTCGGGGAGTCACTATGGCTACACCTTC.

The J gene is TRBJ2-7, the V gene TRBV6-5, with D uncertain. The V and J ends lost 6 bases and 5 bases respectively, with 17 bases between them. CDR1 is MNHEY and CDR2 is SVGAGI in the germline V gene. This CDR3 is 14 amino acids long. CDR3 coding DNA: TGTGCCAGCAGGGGCAGCCTTGGGTCAAACGAGCAGTACTTC. This codes for CASRGSLGSNEQYF.

V and J are TRBV11-2 and TRBJ2-7; 8 bases are a match to TRBD2. With V trimmed by 2 bases and J by 3 bases, 3 bases remained unmatched. The CDR3 totals 14 residues. The germline V gene encodes CDR1 SGHAT and CDR2 FQNNGV. The CDR3 reads CASSLIGGDYEQYF. Here the CDR3 DNA reads TGTGCCAGCAGCTTAATCGGGGGGGACTACGAGCAGTACTTC.

The CDR3 DNA reads as TGTGCCATCAGTGTATCAGCGGGGGGCTCAGATACGCAGTATTTT. Translated: CAISVSAGGSDTQYF. V and J are TRBV10-3 and TRBJ2-3; 9 positions match TRBD2. The junction had 6 bases not matched to a gene; V was cut back by 4 bases and J by 4 bases. The CDR3 sequence is 15 residues long. Germline CDR1 and CDR2: ENHRY and SYGVKD.